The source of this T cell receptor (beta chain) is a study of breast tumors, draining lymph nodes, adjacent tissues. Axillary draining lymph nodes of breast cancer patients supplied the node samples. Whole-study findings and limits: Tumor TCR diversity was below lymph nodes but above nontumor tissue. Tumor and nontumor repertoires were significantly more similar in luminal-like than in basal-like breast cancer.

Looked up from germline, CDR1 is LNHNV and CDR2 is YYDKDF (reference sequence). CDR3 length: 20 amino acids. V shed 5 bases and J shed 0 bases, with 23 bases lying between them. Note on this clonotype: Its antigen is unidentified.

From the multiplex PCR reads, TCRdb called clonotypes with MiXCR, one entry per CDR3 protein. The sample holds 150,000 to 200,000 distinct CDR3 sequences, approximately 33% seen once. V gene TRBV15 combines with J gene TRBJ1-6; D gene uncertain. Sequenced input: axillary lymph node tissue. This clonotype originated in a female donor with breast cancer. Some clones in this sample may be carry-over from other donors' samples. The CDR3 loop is CATSGLSYNELCSYNSPLHF. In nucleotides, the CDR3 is TGTGCCACCAGCGGGTTGTCCTACAATGAGCTGTGCTCCTATAATTCACCCCTCCACTTT.